One and the same sample provided the 26 T cell receptor beta chains below, sequenced in a study of OX40 agonist ivuxolimab in advanced cancers. Repertoires were generated with immunoSEQ multiplex PCR, while TCRdb's copy carries only in-frame clones and drops some. The sample yields nearly 50,000 clones, roughly 84% seen once. The sample in question was CD4+ or CD8+ T cells sorted from blood, obtained in a trial of the OX40 agonist ivuxolimab. The source is an adult with an advanced solid tumor such as melanoma, head and neck, liver or kidney cancer.

V and J are TRBV25-1 and TRBJ2-2, with a weak D call TRBD2 (5 bases). Trimming left V 7 bases short and J 5 bases short, with 11 bases between. In germline, CDR1 is MGHDK, CDR2 SYGVNS. The CDR3 runs to 13 residues. The CDR3 DNA reads TGTGCCAGCACCTCGCGGGCTACCGGGGAGCTGTTTTTT. Translated, it gives CASTSRATGELFF.

CDR3 sequence: CASSLGVVYEQYF. CDR3 bases: TGCGCCAGCAGCTTGGGGGTGGTCTACGAGCAGTACTTC. The V gene is TRBV5-1, the J gene TRBJ2-5; D gene uncertain. The closer fit of TRBJ2-7 to the DNA end suggests the J call may be wrong. The CDR3 runs to 13 residues. The V gene's germline CDR1 is SGHRS and CDR2 YFSETQ.

J is TRBJ2-7 and V is TRBV11-2; no definite D call. CDR1 and CDR2 from the germline V gene are SGHAT and FQNNGV. The CDR3 loop spans 12 amino acids. V was pared by 5 bases and J by 3 bases, with 8 bases between. The CDR3 nucleotides read TGTGCCAGCAGCACGGATGGCTACGAGCAGTACTTC. Protein sequence: CASSTDGYEQYF.

The chain combines TRBV18 with TRBJ2-7; D not certain. Germline values: CDR1 KGHSH, CDR2 LQKENI. The length of the CDR3 is 16 residues. The V and J ends lost 3 bases and 4 bases respectively, with 19 bases between them. The CDR3 reads CASSPQVARLGYEQYF. In DNA form, the CDR3 reads TGTGCCAGCTCACCGCAGGTCGCACGCTTGGGATACGAGCAGTACTTC.

There are a few counts of this clone. CDR3 in amino acids: CASSLGGRAQGQYF. The CDR3, as DNA: TGTGCCAGCAGTTTGGGCGGGAGGGCCCAGGGCCAGTACTTC. This rearrangement joins TRBV28 to TRBJ2-5; 9 nucleotides match TRBD2. Per germline, CDR1 MDHEN and CDR2 SYDVKM. The V segment lost 3 bases and the J segment 10 bases; nucleotides outside the gene matches: 9. The CDR3 sequence is 14 residues long.

The CDR3 region has the DNA TGTGCCAGCAGTTCAATGAACCCCCTGGAGCAGTACTTC. This gives the protein CASSSMNPLEQYF. The chain employs TRBV6-5 and TRBJ2-7; no clear D gene. CDR1 MNHEY and CDR2 SVGAGI come from the germline V gene. The CDR3 totals 13 residues. V dropped 4 bases and J dropped 7 bases, with 14 bases sitting between them.

This chain links TRBV7-6 with TRBJ2-5; D unresolved. The germline V gene has CDR1 SGHVS and CDR2 FNYEAQ. Trimming took off 1 base at V and 0 bases at J, with 6 bases between the two ends. The CDR3 extends over 14 amino acids. The CDR3 is CASSLGMYQETQYF. CDR3 coding DNA: TGTGCCAGCAGCTTAGGGATGTACCAAGAGACCCAGTACTTC.

The gene calls are TRBV19 and TRBJ2-1; tentative D call: TRBD2 (6 bases). The V gene lost 5 bases and the J gene lost 8 bases, with 22 bases spanning the gap. CDR1 LNHDA and CDR2 SQIVND come from the germline V gene (reference sequence). The CDR3 contains 16 residues. The CDR3 nucleotides read TGTGCCAGTAGTCGAACACGGAGGGCCATCAAGGATGAGCAGTTCTTC. It yields the protein CASSRTRRAIKDEQFF.

The chain uses TRBV11-1 and TRBJ2-5; 8 bases map to TRBD1. CDR1 SGHAT and CDR2 FQDESV come from the germline V gene (reference sequence). The CDR3 covers 15 residues. V lost 4 bases to trimming and J lost 2 bases; unmatched junction nucleotides: 6. The CDR3 spells CASSSLGQGQETQYF. In DNA form, the CDR3 reads TGTGCCAGCAGCTCGCTCGGACAGGGTCAAGAGACCCAGTACTTC.

This clone was seen a few times. The chain recombines TRBV19 with TRBJ1-5; possible D gene TRBD1, 5 bases. The germline CDR1 and CDR2 sequences are LNHDA and SQIVND (reference sequence). The CDR3 covers 13 residues. CDR3 DNA sequence: TGTGCTCTAGGGGCAGGGATCAATCAGCCCCAGCATTTT. Translating it yields CALGAGINQPQHF.

The gene calls are TRBV10-3 and TRBJ1-3; no reliable D call. In germline, CDR1 is ENHRY, CDR2 SYGVKD. Trimming pared 3 bases from V and 1 base from J, leaving 1 base between. The CDR3 spans 12 residues. The CDR3 here is CAISDSGNTIYF. The CDR3 DNA reads as TGTGCCATCAGTGATTCTGGAAACACCATATATTTT.

CDR3 sequence reads: CASSFNTGGNQPQHF. The CDR3 region has the DNA TGTGCCAGCAGCTTCAATACAGGGGGGAATCAGCCCCAGCATTTT. The chain is built from TRBV7-2 and TRBJ1-5, with 8 bases that match TRBD1. This CDR3 comprises 15 residues. Germline CDR1 SGHTA, CDR2 FQGNSA. After removal of 3 bases from V and 4 bases from J, the junction contained 5 bases not matched to a gene.

The chain links TRBV13 to TRBJ2-3; D gene ambiguous. The CDR3 is made up of 11 amino acids. Germline V CDR1 and CDR2: PRHDT, FYEKMQ (reference sequence). The ends were cut back, 3 bases at V and 4 bases at J, with 2 bases in the middle. The CDR3 here is CASSFSDTQYF. The CDR3 DNA is TGTGCCAGCAGCTTTTCAGATACGCAGTATTTT.

This clone was counted between two and nine times. V and J are TRBV11-2 and TRBJ1-1; D uncertain. Trimming left V 0 bases short and J 3 bases short, with 5 bases between. This CDR3 region has 13 residues. Per the germline V gene, CDR1 is SGHAT and CDR2 is FQNNGV. Here the CDR3 reads CASSLDHDTEAFF. CDR3 in DNA: TGTGCCAGCAGCTTAGATCATGACACTGAAGCTTTCTTT.

V is TRBV5-1 and J is TRBJ2-3, with unresolved D. Germline CDR1 and CDR2: SGHRS and YFSETQ. This CDR3 comprises 13 residues. Trimming took 3 bases from V and 3 from J, leaving 8 bases between them. The DNA of the CDR3 is TGCGCCAGCAGCTCAGTCCTAACAGATACGCAGTATTTT. Protein product: CASSSVLTDTQYF.

V and J are TRBV28 and TRBJ1-5; a possible D gene is TRBD1 (6 bases). CDR1 and CDR2 (germline): MDHEN, SYDVKM. The CDR3 runs 16 residues. Trimming removed 5 bases from V and 2 bases from J, with 16 bases in between. In nucleotides, the CDR3 is TGTGCCAGCAGTCCCCGGGGCGGGGGCGGCAATCAGCCCCAGCATTTT. Its protein product is CASSPRGGGGNQPQHF.

This chain uses TRBV11-2 with TRBJ2-5; TRBD1 might be the D (5 bases). Deletions cut 5 bases from V and 9 bases from J, with 10 bases between. Germline V gene sequence: CDR1 SGHAT, CDR2 FQNNGV. CDR3 length equals 11 residues. The CDR3 reads CASSPDMSQYF. CDR3 sequence (DNA): TGTGCCAGCAGCCCGGACATGTCCCAGTACTTC.

J is TRBJ2-3 and V is TRBV5-4; D remains ambiguous. Germline lookup yields CDR1 SGHNT and CDR2 YYREEE (reference sequence). V was pared by 0 bases and J by 0 bases, with 8 bases between. CDR3 length: 15 residues. The CDR3 DNA reads as TGTGCCAGCAGCTTGGGGCCCTCTAGCACAGATACGCAGTATTTT. Encoded protein: CASSLGPSSTDTQYF.

This CDR3 is CASSPSGRAYEQYF. In nucleotides, the CDR3 is TGTGCCAGCAGTCCAAGCGGGAGGGCCTACGAGCAGTACTTC. The chain couples TRBV6-5 to TRBJ2-7, with 10 bases fitting TRBD2. The CDR3 length is 14 residues. With V trimmed by 5 bases and J by 2 bases, 3 bases remained unmatched. The germline V gene has CDR1 MNHEY and CDR2 SVGAGI.

This clone was recorded once. The CDR3 protein is CASSFWGRTYEQYF. DNA of the CDR3: TGTGCCAGCAGTTTCTGGGGACGAACCTACGAGCAGTACTTC. The chain is built from TRBV28 and TRBJ2-7; D tentatively reads TRBD1 or TRBD2 (5 bases each). Germline values: CDR1 MDHEN, CDR2 SYDVKM. Trimming took 3 bases from V and 2 from J, leaving 11 bases between them. The CDR3 loop spans 14 amino acids.

The chain joins TRBV28 to TRBJ2-7; a possible D gene is TRBD2 (5 bases). The CDR3 extends over 14 amino acids. Trimming left V 6 bases short and J 6 bases short, with 18 bases between. In germline, CDR1 is MDHEN, CDR2 SYDVKM. Here the CDR3 DNA reads TGTGCCAGCAGCACTAGGCCCAGTGTTGGCGAGCAGTACTTC. As protein: CASSTRPSVGEQYF.

The V and J genes are TRBV19 and TRBJ1-5; D is possibly TRBD1 (6 bases). V lost 5 bases and J 3 bases, leaving 11 bases between the germline ends. Looked up from germline, CDR1 is LNHDA and CDR2 is SQIVND (reference sequence). CDR3 length: 14 amino acids. The CDR3 nucleotides read TGTGCCAGTAGTCCCTCAGGGGACAATCAGCCCCAGCATTTT. It specifies CASSPSGDNQPQHF.

The CDR3 spells CASAGGTGANYNEQFF. In DNA form, the CDR3 reads TGTGCCAGCGCCGGAGGAACGGGAGCAAACTACAATGAGCAGTTCTTC. V usage is TRBV6-4 and J usage is TRBJ2-1, with a weak D call TRBD2 (6 bases). The CDR3 is made up of 16 amino acids. From germline, CDR1 is MRHNA and CDR2 SNTAGT. V was shortened by 8 bases and J by 3 bases, with 20 bases between the two germline ends.

The chain uses TRBV11-2 and TRBJ2-7; TRBD1 agrees at 7 bases. Germline V gives CDR1 SGHAT, CDR2 FQNNGV. V trimming: 1 base; J trimming: 3 bases; junction bases outside the gene matches: 15. The CDR3 is 18 residues long. CDR3 DNA: TGTGCCAGCAGCTTAGTCCCTCTCAGGGGGAGTGAGGACTACGAGCAGTACTTC. Encoded protein: CASSLVPLRGSEDYEQYF.

The chain joins TRBV4-2 to TRBJ2-5; tentative D call: TRBD1 (5 bases). The J call may be faulty, since TRBJ2-7 better matches the DNA end. The CDR3 has 13 amino acids. Germline assignment: CDR1 LGHNA and CDR2 YNFKEQ. The CDR3 is CASSHDSLYEQYF. CDR3 coding DNA: TGTGCCAGCAGCCATGACAGCCTCTACGAGCAGTACTTC.

The chain is built from TRBV2 and TRBJ2-7; D call uncertain. Germline V CDR1 and CDR2: SNHLY, FYNNEI. CDR3 length equals 14 residues. With 6 bases removed from V and 0 bases from J, the gap between germline ends came to 12 bases. The chain's CDR3 is CASRGLLSSYEQYF. CDR3 DNA: TGTGCCAGCAGGGGCCTTCTCAGCTCCTACGAGCAGTACTTC.